This T cell receptor beta chain came from a study of T cell responses to AZD1222 COVID-19 vaccine. The study, taken as a whole, reports: Most donors were white British, females outnumbered males, and clonal diversity was possibly underestimated. Increases in Spike-specific TCR breadth and depth were seen after two AZD1222 doses. There were vaccine-associated CD4 TCRs across spike, dominant at 160-218 and 743-854.

Sequenced by immunoSEQ multiplex PCR; TCRdb stores in-frame clones only, minus some. This sample has more than 150,000 clones, with about nine tenths found just once. On this clone: The antigen is undetermined. Other nucleotide sequences in the sample specify the same CDR3.

This specimen consisted of peripheral blood, obtained on day 0 of MenACWY control vaccination. The sequence derives from an adult in good health.

In DNA, the CDR3 is TGCAGTGCTAGTCTAGCGGGTGGTCTAGATACGCAGTATTTT. It specifies CSASLAGGLDTQYF. The V call is TRBV20-1, the J call TRBJ2-3, with 8 bases that match TRBD2. With V trimmed by 3 bases and J by 5 bases, 7 bases remained unmatched. The length of the CDR3 is 14 residues. Germline loops: CDR1 DFQATT, CDR2 SNEGSKA (reference sequence).